Below, one TCR beta chain is given with its context. In the original workflow: Cell counts per sample came from amplifying reference gene primers. The table came from immunoSEQ multiplex PCR; TCRdb's copy has only in-frame clones and leaves some out. V and J calls and clone size follow that table, whereas D and trimming were derived from the DNA. The sample shows about 260,000 clones, about 87% of them seen only once. The cohort comprised adults aged roughly 18 to 95 years residing in approximately 25 US areas. All exposed participants met a person with COVID-19 within 2 weeks before entering the study. This entry belongs to a study of blood T cell repertoires in COVID-19. The overall study: From T cells, B-cell-depleted T cells, or PBMCs came the material, which was cDNA or gDNA.

This CDR3 is 14 amino acids long. The V gene's germline CDR1 is SQVTM and CDR2 ANQGSEA. Trimming removed 4 bases from V and 3 bases from J; junction bases left unmatched: 6. The TCR comes from a woman in her thirties or forties who had been exposed to COVID-19. The sample consisted of PBMCs or T cells enriched from blood (not recorded which). The chain has TRBV29-1 and TRBJ1-5; 7 bases fit TRBD1. CDR3: CSVAQGKNNQPQHF. CDR3 nucleotides: TGCAGCGTTGCACAGGGGAAAAACAATCAGCCCCAGCATTTT.